One and the same sample provided the 26 T cell receptor beta chains below, sequenced in a study of tumor-infiltrating lymphocytes in primary liver carcinoma. Total RNA (roughly 530 ng) served as template for TCR beta cDNA synthesis primed by a constant-region primer. Modified slightly, ARM-PCR produced TCR beta libraries over three nested multiplex PCR rounds. Forward primers for TRBV1-TRBV30 and a C-beta reverse primer served the first two PCR rounds, at about 10 cycles each. TCRdb used MiXCR to reprocess the multiplex PCR reads, holding one entry per CDR3 protein. The sample carries 310,000 or so distinct CDR3 sequences, roughly two thirds recorded once. Germline DNA was also extracted, while the blood RNA originated from unsorted whole blood. The source material was peripheral blood. The receptors stem from a man between 40 and 49 years old with primary liver carcinoma and hepatitis B virus infection.

The genes are TRBV28 and TRBJ1-5; possible D gene TRBD1, 6 bases. The CDR3 is 16 residues long. V was trimmed by 10 bases and J by 8 bases, leaving 27 bases between them. Germline CDR1 and CDR2: MDHEN and SYDVKM. CDR3 amino acids: CANGLGAALMAKPQHF. DNA for the CDR3: TGTGCCAACGGTCTGGGGGCAGCTCTAATGGCCAAGCCCCAGCATTTT.

Turning to this clonotype: A much larger clone differs from this one at a single base, so this may be a read error. The chain carries TRBV6-5 and TRBJ2-7; 10 bases align to TRBD2. The CDR3 is made up of 12 amino acids. CDR1 and CDR2 from the germline V gene are MNHEY and SVGAGI. The V gene end was trimmed by 7 bases and the J gene end by 3 bases; junction bases not matched to a gene: 0. The CDR3 coding sequence is TGTGCCAGCATAGCGGGAGGCTACGAGCAGTACTTC. This sequence encodes CASIAGGYEQYF.

This clonotype was observed at least ten times. This chain uses TRBV6-2 or TRBV6-3 with TRBJ2-7; D may be TRBD2 (5 bases). The CDR3 is made up of 15 amino acids. The germline V and J ends were trimmed by 6 bases and 6 bases, with 21 bases remaining between them. CDR1 and CDR2 from the germline V gene are MNHEY and SVGEGT. The CDR3 here is CASSRRLAAETEQYF. The CDR3 DNA follows: TGTGCCAGCAGCCGCCGGTTGGCAGCGGAAACCGAGCAGTACTTC.

This chain uses TRBV30 with TRBJ1-1, with 10 bases identical to TRBD1. The V gene's germline CDR1 is GTSNPN and CDR2 SVGIG (reference sequence). The CDR3 sequence is 16 residues long. V lost 4 bases and J lost 6; bases outside the gene matches: 14. CDR3 amino acids: CAWIRDRGHEFAEAFF. The CDR3 DNA is TGTGCCTGGATCCGGGACAGGGGACATGAGTTCGCTGAAGCTTTCTTT.

As for this clonotype: This sequence may be a read error, since a much larger clone differs from it by one base. The chain recombines TRBV4-1 with TRBJ2-2; TRBD2 agrees at 13 bases. Germline V gene data show CDR1 as MGHRA and CDR2 as YSYEKL. With 1 base clipped from V and 7 bases from J, the junction kept 6 bases outside the gene matches. This CDR3 region has 17 residues. This CDR3 reads CASSQGTSGGFGGELFF. In nucleotides, the CDR3 is TGCGCCAGCAGCCAAGGGACTAGCGGGGGCTTCGGCGGGGAGCTGTTTTTT.

This clonotype was seen a few times. This chain joins TRBV28 and TRBJ1-5, with D tentatively TRBD1 (5 bases). Germline V gene sequence: CDR1 MDHEN, CDR2 SYDVKM. V lost 10 bases to trimming and J lost 2 bases, with 12 bases between them. The CDR3 has 13 residues. In DNA, the CDR3 is TGTGCCACCCATGGAGGGGGCAATCAGCCCCAGCATTTT. It yields the protein CATHGGGNQPQHF. Filled out from reference TRBV28 and TRBJ1-5, the complete variable domain reads DVKVTQSSRYLVKRTGEKVFLECVQDMDHENMFWYRQDPGLGLRLIYFSYDVKMKEKGDIPEGYSVSREKKERFSLILESASTNQTSMYLCATHGGGNQPQHFGDGTRLSIL.

Concerning this clonotype: This CDR3 is missing its conserved last phenylalanine or tryptophan, likely due to a read error. The genes are TRBV10-3 and TRBJ2-2; 7 nucleotides line up with TRBD2. Germline lookup yields CDR1 ENHRY and CDR2 SYGVKD. Trimming removed 10 bases from V and 0 bases from J; junction bases left unmatched: 8. This CDR3 has 15 amino acids. The CDR3 sequence is CATRESGTNTGELFC. DNA of the CDR3: TGTGCCACCAGAGAAAGCGGGACGAACACCGGGGAGCTGTTTTGT.

About this clonotype: At one end the junction does not follow the germline gene, possibly because of a read error. The CDR3 sequence is CASSFAGVAGELVF. The CDR3 DNA follows: TGTGCCAGCAGCTTTGCGGGAGTTGCTGGGGAGCTAGTTTTT. The J gene is TRBJ2-2, the V gene TRBV11-2; 7 bases agree with TRBD2. The V gene's germline CDR1 is SGHAT and CDR2 FQNNGV. The CDR3 runs to 14 residues.

Note on this clonotype: The junction shows a germline mismatch at one end, possibly a read error. This chain links TRBV15 with TRBJ2-3; D perhaps matches TRBD2 (6 bases). Germline-derived CDR1 and CDR2 are LNHNV and YYDKDF (reference sequence). The CDR3 contains 14 residues. The CDR3 reads CATNRGRESDTQYF. Written as DNA, the CDR3 is TGTGCCACCAACAGAGGGCGGGAATCAGATACGCAGTATTTT.

For this clonotype: A much larger clone lies a single base off, so this may be a read error. The chain couples TRBV12-3 or TRBV12-4 to TRBJ2-1; tentative D call: TRBD1 (6 bases). This CDR3 is built from 14 residues. CDR3 in DNA: TGTGCCACCAGTTCACCTGGTAGGGGGAATGAGCAGTTCTTC. This codes for CATSSPGRGNEQFF.

The V and J genes are TRBV11-2 and TRBJ2-7; D unclear. Germline lookup yields CDR1 SGHAT and CDR2 FQNNGV. V lost 1 base and J 9 bases, leaving 16 bases between the germline ends. The CDR3 has 14 residues. Here the CDR3 DNA reads TGTGCCAGCAGCTTAGGCACTCAACCCTACATGCAGTACTTC. Its translation is CASSLGTQPYMQYF.

Of note for this clonotype: A read error is likely, as this CDR3 ends without the conserved phenylalanine or tryptophan. The chain uses TRBV6-5 and TRBJ1-6; unclear D gene. V was pared by 4 bases and J by 5 bases, with 9 bases between. This CDR3 has 14 amino acids. Looked up from germline, CDR1 is MNHEY and CDR2 is SVGAGI. The CDR3 here is CASSSQRDNSPLHL. CDR3 bases: TGTGCCAGCAGTTCCCAGCGGGATAATTCACCCCTCCACCTT.

This clonotype was counted only a few times. The V call is TRBV5-1, the J call TRBJ2-7, with D perhaps matching TRBD1 or TRBD2 (6 bases each). Trimming shortened V by 5 bases and J by 4 bases, and 10 bases separated the two germline ends. Germline values: CDR1 SGHRS, CDR2 YFSETQ. This CDR3 is built from 12 residues. The CDR3 DNA reads TGCGCCAGCAGGGACAGCGGGTACGAGCAGTACTTC. This gives the protein CASRDSGYEQYF.

About this clonotype: A read error may be the cause here, since a much bigger clone is one base away. The J gene is TRBJ1-2, the V gene TRBV6-2 or TRBV6-3, with D uncertain. The V and J ends lost 0 bases and 12 bases respectively, with 14 bases between them. CDR1 and CDR2 (germline): MNHEY, SVGEGT. The length of the CDR3 is 13 residues. CDR3 protein: CASSYSGDSGNTF. The CDR3 bases are TGTGCCAGCAGTTACTCTGGGGATTCCGGCAACACCTTC.

J is TRBJ2-1 and V is TRBV12-3 or TRBV12-4, with 11 positions matching TRBD2. After removal of 8 bases from V and 5 bases from J, the junction contained 2 bases not matched to a gene. The CDR3 is 13 residues long. The chain's CDR3 is CASGTSGHNEQFF. DNA for the CDR3: TGTGCCAGCGGGACTAGCGGACACAATGAGCAGTTCTTC.

This clonotype was seen many times. The gene calls are TRBV10-3 and TRBJ2-1; D is unclear. In germline, CDR1 is ENHRY, CDR2 SYGVKD. The length of the CDR3 is 18 residues. Trimming cost V 4 bases and J 0 bases, with 19 bases left between them. The DNA of the CDR3 is TGTGCCATCAGTGCTCGAGACTTCCATTGGGACTCCTACAATGAGCAGTTCTTC. Its protein product is CAISARDFHWDSYNEQFF.

Comment on this clonotype: It may be a read error: a sequence one base away is much more abundant. J is TRBJ1-1 and V is TRBV12-3 or TRBV12-4; D not certain. The CDR3 spans 12 residues. Trimming left V 5 bases short and J 9 bases short, with 13 bases between. CDR3 DNA sequence: TGTGCCAGCAGTAGACGGGGATCCCAAGCTTTCTTT. It specifies CASSRRGSQAFF.

In DNA form, the CDR3 reads TGTGCCAGCATCACCGACTACGAGCAGTACTTC. Protein product: CASITDYEQYF. The chain has TRBV11-2 and TRBJ2-7; D not resolved. Germline-derived CDR1 and CDR2 are SGHAT and FQNNGV. Trimming took off 7 bases at V and 3 bases at J, with 7 bases between the two ends. This CDR3 has 11 residues.

On this clonotype itself: The junction shows a germline mismatch at one end, possibly a read error. The chain carries TRBV11-1 and TRBJ2-4; 13 bases are a match to TRBD2. Germline V gene sequence: CDR1 SGHAT, CDR2 FQDESV (reference sequence). The CDR3 is 17 amino acids. The CDR3 here is CVSSFPGTSGTENIQYF. The CDR3 DNA is TGTGTCAGCAGCTTTCCCGGGACTAGCGGGACCGAAAACATTCAGTACTTC.

Concerning this clonotype itself: A much larger clone differs by one base, so this may be a read error. The chain couples TRBV12-3 or TRBV12-4 to TRBJ1-1; TRBD1 matches at 8 bases. CDR3 length: 13 residues. Trimming removed 9 bases from V and 0 bases from J; junction bases left unmatched: 3. The CDR3: CARTGQVNTEAFF. CDR3 in DNA: TGTGCCAGGACGGGACAGGTGAACACTGAAGCTTTCTTT.

As concerns this clonotype: This may arise from a read error, as a much more abundant clone is one base away. The rearrangement links TRBV12-3 or TRBV12-4 to TRBJ2-5, with D perhaps matching TRBD1 (8 bases). This CDR3 comprises 15 residues. The CDR3 coding sequence is TGTGCCAGCAGTAGATCAGGGGGCAGCGGGGAGATCCAGTACTTC. It translates to CASSRSGGSGEIQYF.

The chain recombines TRBV29-1 with TRBJ2-3, with 8 positions matching TRBD2. From germline, CDR1 is SQVTM and CDR2 ANQGSEA. V was clipped by 3 bases and J by 4 bases; unmatched bases: 9. The length of the CDR3 is 15 residues. The DNA for the CDR3 is TGCAGCGTTGATCATGGAGCGGGAGTATCAGATACGCAGTATTTT. This translates into CSVDHGAGVSDTQYF.

This clonotype was counted a few times. V is TRBV6-5 and J is TRBJ2-3, with a tentative D call TRBD1 (5 bases). The germline V and J ends were trimmed by 6 bases and 6 bases, with 13 bases remaining between them. Germline V gives CDR1 MNHEY, CDR2 SVGAGI. CDR3 size: 13 residues. The CDR3 is CASSLTVLDTQYF. The CDR3 DNA reads TGTGCCAGCAGCCTGACAGTCCTGGATACGCAGTATTTT.

Notes on this clonotype: A clone one base away is much larger, so this may be a read error. Likely a read error: the CDR3 ends without its conserved phenylalanine or tryptophan. The chain couples TRBV6-6 to TRBJ2-5; TRBD2 agrees at 11 bases. V shed 6 bases, J shed 4 bases, and the junction held 10 bases outside the gene matches. The CDR3 totals 16 residues. CDR1 and CDR2 from the germline V gene are MNHNY and SVGAGI (reference sequence). CDR3 region: CASSHGVAGGRETQYL. The DNA of the CDR3 is TGTGCCAGCAGCCACGGGGTAGCGGGAGGGCGAGAGACCCAGTACTTG.

This clonotype was seen repeatedly, ten times or more. The V call is TRBV4-3, the J call TRBJ2-7; 9 nucleotides agree with TRBD2. With V trimmed by 5 bases and J by 6 bases, 11 bases remained unmatched. The germline V gene encodes CDR1 LGHNA and CDR2 YSLEER. The CDR3 loop spans 15 amino acids. The CDR3 loop is CASSVASLAGSEQYF. In DNA, the CDR3 is TGCGCCAGCAGCGTCGCGAGCCTAGCGGGGTCCGAGCAGTACTTC.

Concerning this clonotype: Given the absence of the conserved phenylalanine or tryptophan at the CDR3 end, a read error is likely. The genes are TRBV11-2 and TRBJ2-3; a weak D match, TRBD2 (5 bases). Germline V gene lookup returns CDR1 SGHAT and CDR2 FQNNGV. The CDR3 totals 15 residues. Trimming cost V 5 bases and J 3 bases, with 15 bases left between them. CDR3 DNA: TGTGCCAGCAGCCCACGCCCAACGGGAACAGATACGCAGTATTTA. Protein sequence: CASSPRPTGTDTQYL.